The clone carrying this T cell receptor (beta chain) was picked up a small number of times. No antigen is known for it. The germline V and J ends were trimmed by 5 bases and 0 bases, with 7 bases remaining between them. The germline V gene has CDR1 SNHLY and CDR2 FYNNEI. The CDR3 runs to 13 residues. The Oncomine TCR Beta short-read assay was applied to DNA of cultured CD4+ T cells. MiXCR was run by TCRdb on the PCR reads, yielding one entry per CDR3 protein. This table has 4,000 to 6,000 distinct CDR3 sequences, around two fifths appearing once. These data are taken from a study of vaccination and CD4 T cells after COVID-19. Specified treatment: approximately 9-day PBMC culture with coronavirus spike peptide pools or control peptides (ViraFEST assay). Samples of CD4+ T cells were obtained from the unexposed donor before the COVID-19 pandemic (2011-2018).

The TCR originated in a human donor in good health. V and J are TRBV2 and TRBJ1-1; tentative D call: TRBD1 (5 bases). Sequenced material: CD4+ T cells from blood, cultured in vitro. CDR3 region: CASSRGLNTEAFF. The CDR3 DNA reads TGTGCCAGCAGTCGGGGACTGAACACTGAAGCTTTCTTT.